This TCR beta chain was obtained from a study of T cell clones after liver transplantation. Study-level information: TCRbeta sequencing after a pre-transplant mixed lymphocyte reaction identified graft-donor-reactive clones, later tracked in post-transplant blood. Apart from three HCV-positive recipients, transplants were for non-autoimmune, non-viral reasons. Notes on the study in general: Rather than being deleted, graft donor-reactive T cells may have moved into the graft. The donor-reactive repertoire was only partly measurable in two subjects, lacking donor cells.

Sequencing was performed with immunoSEQ multiplex PCR; in TCRdb, only in-frame clones are kept and a portion is missing. The top ten clones hold over 2.5% of a sample with 55,000 to 75,000 clones, roughly 70% of them seen once. Ten or more counts support this clone. Its antigen is as yet unknown. Trimming took 7 bases from V and 2 from J, leaving 9 bases between them. This CDR3 has 12 amino acids. The germline V gene encodes CDR1 MDHEN and CDR2 SYDVKM. The chain is built from TRBV28 and TRBJ2-7; D is ambiguous. Sequenced material: CD4+ T cells from blood, taken at the approximately 16-month timepoint. The sequence was collected from a human patient who received a liver transplant. Part of the T cells may come from the graft donor. Here the CDR3 reads CASMRGTYEQYF. The CDR3 DNA reads TGTGCCAGCATGAGAGGTACCTACGAGCAGTACTTC.